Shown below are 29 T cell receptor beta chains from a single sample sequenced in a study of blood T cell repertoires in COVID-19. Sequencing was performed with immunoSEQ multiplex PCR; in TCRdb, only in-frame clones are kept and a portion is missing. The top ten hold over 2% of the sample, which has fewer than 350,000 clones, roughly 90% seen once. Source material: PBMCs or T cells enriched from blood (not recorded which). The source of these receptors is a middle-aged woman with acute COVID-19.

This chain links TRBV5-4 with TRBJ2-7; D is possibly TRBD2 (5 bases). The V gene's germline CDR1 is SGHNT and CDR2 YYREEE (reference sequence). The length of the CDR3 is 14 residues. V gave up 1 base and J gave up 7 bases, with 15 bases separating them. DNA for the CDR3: TGTGCCAGCAGCTTGACCTCCCTACCGGGGGAGCAGTACTTC. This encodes CASSLTSLPGEQYF. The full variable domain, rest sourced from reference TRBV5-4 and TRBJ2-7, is ETGVTQSPTHLIKTRGQQVTLRCSSQSGHNTVSWYQQALGQGPQFIFQYYREEENGRGNFPPRFSGLQFPNYSSELNVNALELDDSALYLCASSLTSLPGEQYFGPGTRLTVT.

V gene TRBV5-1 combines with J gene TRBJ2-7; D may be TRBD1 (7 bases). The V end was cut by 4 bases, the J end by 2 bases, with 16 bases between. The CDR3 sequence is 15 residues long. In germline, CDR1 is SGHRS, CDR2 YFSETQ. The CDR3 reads CASSPYPGGTYEQYF. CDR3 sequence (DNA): TGCGCCAGCAGCCCATACCCAGGGGGGACCTACGAGCAGTACTTC.

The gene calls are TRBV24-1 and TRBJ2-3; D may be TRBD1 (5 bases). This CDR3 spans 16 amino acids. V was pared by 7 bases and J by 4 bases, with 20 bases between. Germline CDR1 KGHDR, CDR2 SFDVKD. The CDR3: CATSPGSQGGADTQYF. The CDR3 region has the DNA TGTGCCACCAGCCCCGGGTCCCAGGGTGGGGCAGATACGCAGTATTTT.

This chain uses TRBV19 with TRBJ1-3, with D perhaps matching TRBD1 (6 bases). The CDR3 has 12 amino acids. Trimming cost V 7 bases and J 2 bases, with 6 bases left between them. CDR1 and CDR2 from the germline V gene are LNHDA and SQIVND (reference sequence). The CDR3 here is CASKGAGNTIYF. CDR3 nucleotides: TGTGCCAGTAAGGGGGCTGGAAACACCATATATTTT. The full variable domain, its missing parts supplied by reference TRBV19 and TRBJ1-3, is DGGITQSPKYLFRKEGQNVTLSCEQNLNHDAMYWYRQDPGQGLRLIYYSQIVNDFQKGDIAEGYSVSREKKESFPLTVTSAQKNPTAFYLCASKGAGNTIYFGEGSWLTVV.

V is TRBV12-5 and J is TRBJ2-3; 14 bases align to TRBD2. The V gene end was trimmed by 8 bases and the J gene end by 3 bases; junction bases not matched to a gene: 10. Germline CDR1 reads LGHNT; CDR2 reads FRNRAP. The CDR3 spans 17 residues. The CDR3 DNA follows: TGTGCTAGTTCCCCCGGGACTAGCGGGAGAATTACAGATACGCAGTATTTT. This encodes CASSPGTSGRITDTQYF. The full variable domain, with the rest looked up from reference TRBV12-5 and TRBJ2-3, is DARVTQTPRHKVTEMGQEVTMRCQPILGHNTVFWYRQTMMQGLELLAYFRNRAPLDDSGMPKDRFSAEMPDATLATLKIQPSEPRDSAVYFCASSPGTSGRITDTQYFGPGTRLTVL.

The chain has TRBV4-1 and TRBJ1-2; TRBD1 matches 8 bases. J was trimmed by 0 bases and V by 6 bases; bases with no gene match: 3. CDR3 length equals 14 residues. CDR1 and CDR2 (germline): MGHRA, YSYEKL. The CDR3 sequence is CASSGTGTNYGYTF. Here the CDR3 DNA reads TGCGCCAGCAGTGGGACAGGAACTAACTATGGCTACACCTTC.

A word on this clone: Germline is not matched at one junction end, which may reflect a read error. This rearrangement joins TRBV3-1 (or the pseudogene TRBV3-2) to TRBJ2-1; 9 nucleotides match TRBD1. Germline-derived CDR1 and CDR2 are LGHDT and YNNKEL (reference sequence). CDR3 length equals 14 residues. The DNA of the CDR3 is TGTGCCAGCCGCCACACAGGGGGCTTGGATGAGCAGTTCTTC. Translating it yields CASRHTGGLDEQFF.

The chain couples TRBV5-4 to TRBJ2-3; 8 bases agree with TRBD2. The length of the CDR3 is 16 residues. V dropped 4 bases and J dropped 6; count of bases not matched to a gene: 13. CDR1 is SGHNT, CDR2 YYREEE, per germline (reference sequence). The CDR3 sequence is CASSPPREGLMDTQYF. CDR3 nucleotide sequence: TGTGCCAGCAGCCCGCCCCGGGAGGGGTTGATGGATACGCAGTATTTT.

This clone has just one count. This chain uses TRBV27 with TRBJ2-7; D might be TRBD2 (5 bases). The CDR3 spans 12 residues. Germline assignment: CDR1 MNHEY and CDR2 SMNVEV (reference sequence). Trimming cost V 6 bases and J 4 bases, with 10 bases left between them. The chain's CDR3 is CASRGSAYEQYF. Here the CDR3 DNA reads TGTGCCAGCAGGGGGAGTGCGTACGAGCAGTACTTC.

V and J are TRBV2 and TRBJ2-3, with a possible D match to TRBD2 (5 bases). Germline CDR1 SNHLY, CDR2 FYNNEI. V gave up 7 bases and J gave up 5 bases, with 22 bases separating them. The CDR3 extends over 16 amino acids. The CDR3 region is CASTYERVGMGDTQYF. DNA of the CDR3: TGTGCCAGCACCTACGAGAGGGTGGGAATGGGAGATACGCAGTATTTT.

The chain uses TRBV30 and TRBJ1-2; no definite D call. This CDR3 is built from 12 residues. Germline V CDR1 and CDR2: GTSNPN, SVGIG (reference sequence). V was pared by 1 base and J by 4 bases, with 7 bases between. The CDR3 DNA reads TGTGCCTGGAGTGGAGTCGTCTATGGCTACACCTTC. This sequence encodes CAWSGVVYGYTF. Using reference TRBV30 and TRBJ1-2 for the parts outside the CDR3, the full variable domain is SQTIHQWPATLVQPVGSPLSLECTVEGTSNPNLYWYRQAAGRGLQLLFYSVGIGQISSEVPQNLSASRPQDRQFILSSKKLLLSDSGFYLCAWSGVVYGYTFGSGTRLTVV.

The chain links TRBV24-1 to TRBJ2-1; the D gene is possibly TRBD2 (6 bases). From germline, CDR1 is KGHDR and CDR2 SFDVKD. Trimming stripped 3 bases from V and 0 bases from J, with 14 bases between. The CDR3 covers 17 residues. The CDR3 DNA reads TGTGCCACCAGTGATGCGCCCGGGGGTACCTCCTACAATGAGCAGTTCTTC. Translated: CATSDAPGGTSYNEQFF.

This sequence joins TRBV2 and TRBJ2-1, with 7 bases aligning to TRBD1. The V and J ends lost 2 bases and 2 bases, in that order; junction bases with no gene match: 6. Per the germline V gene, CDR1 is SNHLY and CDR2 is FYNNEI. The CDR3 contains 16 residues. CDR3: CASSEWDSSTYNEQFF. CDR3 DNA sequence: TGTGCCAGCAGTGAATGGGACAGTTCAACCTACAATGAGCAGTTCTTC.

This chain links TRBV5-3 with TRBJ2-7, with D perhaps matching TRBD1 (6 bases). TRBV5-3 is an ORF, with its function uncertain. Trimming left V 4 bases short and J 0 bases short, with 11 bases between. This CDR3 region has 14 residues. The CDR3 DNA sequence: TGTGCCAGAAGCCTTCAGGGGAACTCCTACGAGCAGTACTTC. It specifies CARSLQGNSYEQYF.

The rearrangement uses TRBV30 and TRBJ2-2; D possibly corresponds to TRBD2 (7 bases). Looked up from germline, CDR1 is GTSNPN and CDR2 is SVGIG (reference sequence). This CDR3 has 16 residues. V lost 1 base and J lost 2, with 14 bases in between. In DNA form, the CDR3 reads TGTGCCTGGAGTGACGGGGGGACACATAACACCGGGGAGCTGTTTTTT. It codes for CAWSDGGTHNTGELFF.

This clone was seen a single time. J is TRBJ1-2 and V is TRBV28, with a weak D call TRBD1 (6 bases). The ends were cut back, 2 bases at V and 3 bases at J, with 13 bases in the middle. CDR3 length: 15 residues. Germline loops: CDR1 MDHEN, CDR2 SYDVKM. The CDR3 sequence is CASSLAGEGHYGYTF. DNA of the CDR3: TGTGCCAGCAGTTTAGCAGGGGAAGGCCACTATGGCTACACCTTC.

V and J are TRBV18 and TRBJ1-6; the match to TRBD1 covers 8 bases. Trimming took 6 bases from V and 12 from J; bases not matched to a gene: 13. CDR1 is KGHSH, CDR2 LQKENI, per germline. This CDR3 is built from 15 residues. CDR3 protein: CASSPFDRGQVPLHF. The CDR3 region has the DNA TGTGCCAGCTCCCCATTCGACAGGGGTCAAGTACCCCTCCACTTT.

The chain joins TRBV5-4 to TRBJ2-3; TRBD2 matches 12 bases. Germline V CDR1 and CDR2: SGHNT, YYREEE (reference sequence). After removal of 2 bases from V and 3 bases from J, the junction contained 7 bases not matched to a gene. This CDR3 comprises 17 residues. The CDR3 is CASSFFLAGGPTDTQYF. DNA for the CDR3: TGTGCCAGCAGCTTCTTCCTAGCGGGGGGGCCGACAGATACGCAGTATTTT.

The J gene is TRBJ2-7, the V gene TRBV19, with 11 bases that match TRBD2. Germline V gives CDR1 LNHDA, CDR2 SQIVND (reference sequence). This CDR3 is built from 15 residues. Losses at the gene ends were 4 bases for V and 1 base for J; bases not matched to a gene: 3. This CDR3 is CASSTRTSGSYEQYF. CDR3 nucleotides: TGTGCCAGTAGTACGAGGACTAGCGGGTCCTACGAGCAGTACTTC.

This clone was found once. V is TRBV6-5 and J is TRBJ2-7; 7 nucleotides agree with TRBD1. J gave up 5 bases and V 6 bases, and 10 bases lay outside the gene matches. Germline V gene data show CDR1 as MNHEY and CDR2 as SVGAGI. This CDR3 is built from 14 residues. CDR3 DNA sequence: TGTGCCAGCAGGCTCCGGGACAGTACCAACGAGCAGTACTTC. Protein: CASRLRDSTNEQYF.

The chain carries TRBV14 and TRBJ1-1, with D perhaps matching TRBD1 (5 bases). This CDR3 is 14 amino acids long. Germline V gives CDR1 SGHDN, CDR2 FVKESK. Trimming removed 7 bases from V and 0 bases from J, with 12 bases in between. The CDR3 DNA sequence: TGTGCCAGCAACAAGGAGGGGCTGAACACTGAAGCTTTCTTT. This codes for CASNKEGLNTEAFF.

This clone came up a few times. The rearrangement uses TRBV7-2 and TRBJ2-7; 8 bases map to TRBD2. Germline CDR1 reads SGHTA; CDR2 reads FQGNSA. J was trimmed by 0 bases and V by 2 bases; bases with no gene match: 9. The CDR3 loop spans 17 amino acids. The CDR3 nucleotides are TGTGCCAGCAGCTTACTGGGTGGAGCGGGAGCCTCCTACGAGCAGTACTTC. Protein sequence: CASSLLGGAGASYEQYF.

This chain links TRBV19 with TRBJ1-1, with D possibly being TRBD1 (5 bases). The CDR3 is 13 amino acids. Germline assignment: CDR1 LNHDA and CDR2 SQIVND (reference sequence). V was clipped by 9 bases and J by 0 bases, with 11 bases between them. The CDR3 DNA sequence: TGTGCCAGCTCATCAGGGATGAACACTGAAGCTTTCTTT. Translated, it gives CASSSGMNTEAFF.

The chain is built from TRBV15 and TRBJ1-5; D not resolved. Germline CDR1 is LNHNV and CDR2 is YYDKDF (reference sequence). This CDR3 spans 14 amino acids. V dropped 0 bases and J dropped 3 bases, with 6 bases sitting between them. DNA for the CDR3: TGTGCCACCAGCAGAGATCTCGTCAATCAGCCCCAGCATTTT. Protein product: CATSRDLVNQPQHF.

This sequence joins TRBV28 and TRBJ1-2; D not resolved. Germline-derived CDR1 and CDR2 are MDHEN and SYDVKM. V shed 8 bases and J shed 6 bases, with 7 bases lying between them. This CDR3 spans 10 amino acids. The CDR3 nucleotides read TGTGCCAGCCAGTCCGATGGCTACACCTTC. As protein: CASQSDGYTF.

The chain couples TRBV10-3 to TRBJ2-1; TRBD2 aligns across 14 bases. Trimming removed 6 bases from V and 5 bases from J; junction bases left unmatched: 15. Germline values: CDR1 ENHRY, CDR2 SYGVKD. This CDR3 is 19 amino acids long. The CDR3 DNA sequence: TGTGCCATCAGCCTGGGACTAGCGGGAGATCTCTACGCTGACAATGAGCAGTTCTTC. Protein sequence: CAISLGLAGDLYADNEQFF.

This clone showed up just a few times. CDR3 coding DNA: TGTGCCAGCAGTGGATATCTGGAGCGTTACTCCTACGAGCAGTACTTC. This gives the protein CASSGYLERYSYEQYF. The J gene is TRBJ2-7, the V gene TRBV6-1; no reliable D call. The CDR3 sequence is 16 residues long. Trimming removed 4 bases from V and 0 bases from J, with 16 bases in between. Germline CDR1 is MNHNS and CDR2 is SASEGT.

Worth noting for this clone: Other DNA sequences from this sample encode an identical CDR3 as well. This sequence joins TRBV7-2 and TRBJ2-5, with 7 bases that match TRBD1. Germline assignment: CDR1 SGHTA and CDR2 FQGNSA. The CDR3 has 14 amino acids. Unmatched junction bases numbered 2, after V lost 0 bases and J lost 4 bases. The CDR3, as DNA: TGTGCCAGCAGCTTAGCAGGGGGCGGAGAGACCCAGTACTTC. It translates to CASSLAGGGETQYF.

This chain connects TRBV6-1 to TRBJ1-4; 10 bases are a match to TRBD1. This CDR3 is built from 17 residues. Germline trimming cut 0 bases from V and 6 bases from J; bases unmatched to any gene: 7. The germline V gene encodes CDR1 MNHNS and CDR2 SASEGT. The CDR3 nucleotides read TGTGCCAGCAGTGAAGCTGTGGGACAGGGGTGGGATGAAAAACTGTTTTTT. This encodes CASSEAVGQGWDEKLFF.